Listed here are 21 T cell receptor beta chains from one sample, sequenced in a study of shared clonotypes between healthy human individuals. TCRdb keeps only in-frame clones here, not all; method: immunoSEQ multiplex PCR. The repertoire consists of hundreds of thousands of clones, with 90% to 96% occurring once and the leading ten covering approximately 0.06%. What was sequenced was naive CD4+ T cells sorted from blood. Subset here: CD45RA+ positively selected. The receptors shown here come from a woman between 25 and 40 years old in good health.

The chain's CDR3 is CASRRGAYEQYF. Here the CDR3 DNA reads TGTGCCAGCAGGAGGGGTGCCTACGAGCAGTACTTC. The chain has TRBV2 and TRBJ2-7, with D possibly called TRBD1 or TRBD2 (5 bases each). Trimming cost V 6 bases and J 2 bases, with 8 bases left between them. Germline lookup yields CDR1 SNHLY and CDR2 FYNNEI. The CDR3 spans 12 residues.

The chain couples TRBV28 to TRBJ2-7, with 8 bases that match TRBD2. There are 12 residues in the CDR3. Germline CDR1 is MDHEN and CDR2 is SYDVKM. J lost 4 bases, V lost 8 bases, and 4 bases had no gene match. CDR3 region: CASFSGNYEQYF. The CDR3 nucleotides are TGTGCCAGCTTTAGCGGGAATTACGAGCAGTACTTC.

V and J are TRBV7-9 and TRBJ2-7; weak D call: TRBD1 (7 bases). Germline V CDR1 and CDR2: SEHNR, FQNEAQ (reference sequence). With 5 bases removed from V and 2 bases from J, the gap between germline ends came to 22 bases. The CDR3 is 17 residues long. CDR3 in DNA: TGTGCCAGCAGCCCGGGACAGCCCGGGACTCCTCCCTACGAGCAGTACTTC. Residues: CASSPGQPGTPPYEQYF.

CDR3 in DNA: TGTGCCAGCAGCTTCGGAGGTTCCCCTGGGGCCAACGTCCTGACTTTC. It specifies CASSFGGSPGANVLTF. This chain uses TRBV11-2 with TRBJ2-6, with D perhaps TRBD2 (5 bases). V was trimmed by 3 bases and J by 2 bases, leaving 11 bases between them. This CDR3 is 16 amino acids long. Germline assignment: CDR1 SGHAT and CDR2 FQNNGV.

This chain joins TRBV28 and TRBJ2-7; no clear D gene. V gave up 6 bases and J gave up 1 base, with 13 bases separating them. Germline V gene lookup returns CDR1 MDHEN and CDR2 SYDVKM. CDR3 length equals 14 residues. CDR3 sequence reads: CASRQPTVSYEQYF. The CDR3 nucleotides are TGTGCCAGCAGGCAACCGACCGTTTCCTACGAGCAGTACTTC.

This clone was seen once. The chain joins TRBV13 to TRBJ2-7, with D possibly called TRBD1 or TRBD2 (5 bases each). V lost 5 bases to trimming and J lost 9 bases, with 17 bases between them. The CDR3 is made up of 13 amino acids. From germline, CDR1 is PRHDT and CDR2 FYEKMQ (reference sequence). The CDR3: CASSGQGPTGQYF. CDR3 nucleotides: TGTGCCAGCAGCGGTCAGGGACCCACGGGGCAGTACTTC.

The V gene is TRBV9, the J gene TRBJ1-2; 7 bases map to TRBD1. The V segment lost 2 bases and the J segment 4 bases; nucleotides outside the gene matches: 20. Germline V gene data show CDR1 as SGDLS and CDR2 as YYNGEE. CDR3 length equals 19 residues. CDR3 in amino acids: CASSVFPLTSGTALYGYTF. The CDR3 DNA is TGTGCCAGCAGCGTTTTCCCTCTCACCTCCGGGACAGCTCTCTATGGCTACACCTTC.

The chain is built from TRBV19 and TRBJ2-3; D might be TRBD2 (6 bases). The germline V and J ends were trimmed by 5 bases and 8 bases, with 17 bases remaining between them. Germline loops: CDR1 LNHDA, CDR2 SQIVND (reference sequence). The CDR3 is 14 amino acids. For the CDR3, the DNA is TGTGCCAGTAGTCCTTCGCGGGATTACGGTACGCAGTATTTT. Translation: CASSPSRDYGTQYF.

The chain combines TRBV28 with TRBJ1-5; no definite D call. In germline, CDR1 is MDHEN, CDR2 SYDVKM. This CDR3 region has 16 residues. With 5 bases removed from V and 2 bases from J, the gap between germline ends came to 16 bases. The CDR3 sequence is CASSPRTLYGNQPQHF. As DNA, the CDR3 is TGTGCCAGCAGTCCACGTACACTTTATGGCAATCAGCCCCAGCATTTT.

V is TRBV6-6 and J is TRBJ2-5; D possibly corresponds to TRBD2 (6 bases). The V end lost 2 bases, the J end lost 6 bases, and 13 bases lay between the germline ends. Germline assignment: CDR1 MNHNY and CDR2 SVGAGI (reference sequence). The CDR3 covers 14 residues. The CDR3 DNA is TGTGCCAGCAGTTACGGCGGGGATCGACAGACCCAGTACTTC. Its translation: CASSYGGDRQTQYF.

In DNA form, the CDR3 reads TGCGCCAGCAGCACCTCAGACGGGTTTAGTGGGGAAAAACTGTTTTTT. Its protein is CASSTSDGFSGEKLFF. The genes are TRBV5-1 and TRBJ1-4, with D hard to call. The CDR3 contains 16 residues. V shed 4 bases and J shed 8 bases, with 21 bases lying between them. Germline V gives CDR1 SGHRS, CDR2 YFSETQ.

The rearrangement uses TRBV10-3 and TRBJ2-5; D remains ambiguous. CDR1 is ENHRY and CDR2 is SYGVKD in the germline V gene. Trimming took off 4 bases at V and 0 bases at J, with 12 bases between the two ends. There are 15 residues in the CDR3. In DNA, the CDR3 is TGTGCCATCAGTGGTTACAGTCTGAACCAAGAGACCCAGTACTTC. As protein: CAISGYSLNQETQYF.

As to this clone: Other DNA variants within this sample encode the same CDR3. CDR3 coding DNA: TGTGCCAGCAGCGGTACAGGGGGCGGTGAGCAGTACTTC. Amino acids: CASSGTGGGEQYF. The gene calls are TRBV7-9 and TRBJ2-7, with 9 bases lining up with TRBD1. This CDR3 contains 13 residues. Per the germline V gene, CDR1 is SEHNR and CDR2 is FQNEAQ (reference sequence). Trimming removed 5 bases from V and 7 bases from J; junction bases left unmatched: 6.

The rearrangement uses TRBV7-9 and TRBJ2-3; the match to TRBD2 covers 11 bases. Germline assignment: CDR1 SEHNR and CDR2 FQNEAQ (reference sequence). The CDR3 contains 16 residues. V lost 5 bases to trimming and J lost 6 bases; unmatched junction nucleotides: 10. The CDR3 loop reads CASSPSLAGGLDTQYF. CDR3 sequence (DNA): TGTGCCAGCAGCCCCAGTTTAGCGGGAGGGCTTGATACGCAGTATTTT. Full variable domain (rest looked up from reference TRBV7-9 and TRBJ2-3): DTGVSQNPRHKITKRGQNVTFRCDPISEHNRLYWYRQTLGQGPEFLTYFQNEAQLEKSRLLSDRFSAERPKGSFSTLEIQRTEQGDSAMYLCASSPSLAGGLDTQYFGPGTRLTVL.

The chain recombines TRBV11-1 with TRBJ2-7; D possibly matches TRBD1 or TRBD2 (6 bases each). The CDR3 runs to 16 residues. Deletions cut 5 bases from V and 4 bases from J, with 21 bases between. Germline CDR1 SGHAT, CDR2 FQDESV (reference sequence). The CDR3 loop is CASSHLWGAKSYEQYF. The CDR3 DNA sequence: TGTGCCAGCAGCCACCTGTGGGGGGCGAAATCTTACGAGCAGTACTTC.

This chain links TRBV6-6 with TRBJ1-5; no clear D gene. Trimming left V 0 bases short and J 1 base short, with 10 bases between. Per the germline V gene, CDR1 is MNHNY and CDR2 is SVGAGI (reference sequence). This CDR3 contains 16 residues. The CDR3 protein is CASSYSQVGSNQPQHF. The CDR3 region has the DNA TGTGCCAGCAGTTACTCTCAGGTAGGGAGCAATCAGCCCCAGCATTTT.

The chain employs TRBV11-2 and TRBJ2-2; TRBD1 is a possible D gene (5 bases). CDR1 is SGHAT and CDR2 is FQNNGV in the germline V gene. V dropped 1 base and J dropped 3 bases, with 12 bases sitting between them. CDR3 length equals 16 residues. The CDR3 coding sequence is TGTGCCAGCAGCTTAGCCGGTTCAGGGTACACCGGGGAGCTGTTTTTT. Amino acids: CASSLAGSGYTGELFF.

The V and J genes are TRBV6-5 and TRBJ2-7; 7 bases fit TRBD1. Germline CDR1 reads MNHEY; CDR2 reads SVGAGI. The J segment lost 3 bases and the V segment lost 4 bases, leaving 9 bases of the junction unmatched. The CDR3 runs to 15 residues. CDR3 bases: TGTGCCAGCAGTTCGACCGGGACAGCACTCTACGAGCAGTACTTC. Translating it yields CASSSTGTALYEQYF.

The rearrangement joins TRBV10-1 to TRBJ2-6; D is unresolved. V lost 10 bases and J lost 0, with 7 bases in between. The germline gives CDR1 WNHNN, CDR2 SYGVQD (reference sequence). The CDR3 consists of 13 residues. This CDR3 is CATSSSGANVLTF. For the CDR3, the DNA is TGCGCCACCTCTAGCTCTGGGGCCAACGTCCTGACTTTC.

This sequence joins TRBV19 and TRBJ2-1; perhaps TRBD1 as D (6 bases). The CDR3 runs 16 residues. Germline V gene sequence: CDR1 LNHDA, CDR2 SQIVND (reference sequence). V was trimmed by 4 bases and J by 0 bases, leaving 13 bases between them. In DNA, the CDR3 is TGTGCCAGTAGTACCACAGGGCCTCGCTCCTACAATGAGCAGTTCTTC. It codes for CASSTTGPRSYNEQFF.

CDR3 amino acids: CASSLTPGHLGGYTF. The CDR3 nucleotides read TGTGCCAGCAGCCTAACACCCGGACACCTTGGGGGCTACACCTTC. This rearrangement joins TRBV28 to TRBJ1-2; possible D gene TRBD1, 5 bases. This CDR3 is built from 15 residues. Germline V gene sequence: CDR1 MDHEN, CDR2 SYDVKM. V dropped 6 bases and J dropped 8 bases, with 22 bases sitting between them.